This T cell receptor beta chain was sequenced in a study of T cell repertoires in aging, cancer and after chemotherapy. Study-wide findings and caveats: In healthy donors, age-related TCR diversity loss mainly reflected lost richness.

Multiplex touch-down PCR with TRB-A/B primers amplified rearranged V-D-J TRB sequences. TCRdb called the multiplex PCR reads again in MiXCR, with one record for every CDR3 protein. The data hold over 3,000 distinct CDR3 sequences, with over 30% observed a single time. Turning to this clonotype: Its antigen is undetermined.

The CDR3 consists of 16 residues. The junction had 10 bases not matched to a gene; V was cut back by 5 bases and J by 5 bases. Germline V CDR1 and CDR2: SEHNR, FQNEAQ (reference sequence). Amplification of TCR beta used genomic DNA extracted from peripheral blood. The TCR sequence derives from a human donor in good health. Sequencing was performed on blood. J is TRBJ2-3 and V is TRBV7-9, with 10 bases fitting TRBD2. DNA for the CDR3: TGTGCCAGCAGCCCCGGGGGAGCGGGGGGGCAAGATACGCAGTATTTT. The encoded protein is CASSPGGAGGQDTQYF.